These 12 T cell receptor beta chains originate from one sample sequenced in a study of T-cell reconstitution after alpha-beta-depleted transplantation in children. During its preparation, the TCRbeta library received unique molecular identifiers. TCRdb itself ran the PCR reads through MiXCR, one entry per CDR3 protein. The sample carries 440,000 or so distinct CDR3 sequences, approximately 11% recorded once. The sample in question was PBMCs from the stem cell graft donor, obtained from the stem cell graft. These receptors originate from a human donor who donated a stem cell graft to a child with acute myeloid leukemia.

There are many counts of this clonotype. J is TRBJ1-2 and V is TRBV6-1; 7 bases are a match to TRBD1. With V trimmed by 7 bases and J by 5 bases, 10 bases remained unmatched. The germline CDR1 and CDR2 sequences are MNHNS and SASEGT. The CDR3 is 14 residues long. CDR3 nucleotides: TGTGCCAGCAACCCCGACAGGGAAAAGTATGGCTACACCTTC. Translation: CASNPDREKYGYTF.

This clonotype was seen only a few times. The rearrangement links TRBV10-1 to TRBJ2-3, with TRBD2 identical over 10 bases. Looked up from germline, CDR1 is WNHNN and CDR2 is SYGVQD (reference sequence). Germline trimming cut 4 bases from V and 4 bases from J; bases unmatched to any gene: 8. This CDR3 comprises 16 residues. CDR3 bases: TGCGCCAGCAGTGTTACTAGCGGGGCCCCCGCAGATACGCAGTATTTT. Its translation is CASSVTSGAPADTQYF.

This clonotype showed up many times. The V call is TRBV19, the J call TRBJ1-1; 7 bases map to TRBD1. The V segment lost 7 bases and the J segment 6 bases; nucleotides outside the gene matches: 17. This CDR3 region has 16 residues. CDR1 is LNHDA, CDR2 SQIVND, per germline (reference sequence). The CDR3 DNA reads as TGTGCCAGTATCGACATCAGGGGGGGCGGGGGCCCTGAAGCTTTCTTT. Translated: CASIDIRGGGGPEAFF.

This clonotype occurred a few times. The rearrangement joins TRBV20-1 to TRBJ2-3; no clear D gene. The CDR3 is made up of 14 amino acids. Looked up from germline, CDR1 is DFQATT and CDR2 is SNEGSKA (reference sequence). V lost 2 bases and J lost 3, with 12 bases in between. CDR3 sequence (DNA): TGCAGTGCTAGACGGCAGCGTAGTACAGATACGCAGTATTTT. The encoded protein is CSARRQRSTDTQYF.

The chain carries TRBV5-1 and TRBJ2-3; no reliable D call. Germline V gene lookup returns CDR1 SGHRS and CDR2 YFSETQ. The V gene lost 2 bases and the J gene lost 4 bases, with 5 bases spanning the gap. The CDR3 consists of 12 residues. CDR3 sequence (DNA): TGCGCCAGCAGCTTCAATTCAGATACGCAGTATTTT. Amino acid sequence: CASSFNSDTQYF. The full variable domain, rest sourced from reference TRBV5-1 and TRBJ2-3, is KAGVTQTPRYLIKTRGQQVTLSCSPISGHRSVSWYQQTPGQGLQFLFEYFSETQRNKGNFPGRFSGRQFSNSRSEMNVSTLELGDSALYLCASSFNSDTQYFGPGTRLTVL.

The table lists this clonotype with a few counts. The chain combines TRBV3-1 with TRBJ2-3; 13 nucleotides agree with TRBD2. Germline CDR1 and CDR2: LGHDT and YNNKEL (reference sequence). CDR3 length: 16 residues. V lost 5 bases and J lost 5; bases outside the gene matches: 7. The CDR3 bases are TGTGCCAGCAGCGATTTTACTAGCGGGAGGGGAGATACGCAGTATTTT. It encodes CASSDFTSGRGDTQYF.

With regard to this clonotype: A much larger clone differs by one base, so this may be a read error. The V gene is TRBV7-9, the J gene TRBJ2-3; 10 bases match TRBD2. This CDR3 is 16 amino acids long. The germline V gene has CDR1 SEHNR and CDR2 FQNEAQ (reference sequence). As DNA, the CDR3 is TGTGCCAGCAGCTTAGTGGCTAGCGGGAGCACAGGTACGCAGTATTTT. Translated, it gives CASSLVASGSTGTQYF.

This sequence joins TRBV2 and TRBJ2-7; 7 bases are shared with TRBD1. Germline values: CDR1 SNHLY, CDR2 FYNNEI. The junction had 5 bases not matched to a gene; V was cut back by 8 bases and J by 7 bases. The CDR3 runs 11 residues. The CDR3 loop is CASSGGREQYV. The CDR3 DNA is TGTGCCAGCTCAGGGGGTCGGGAGCAGTACGTC.

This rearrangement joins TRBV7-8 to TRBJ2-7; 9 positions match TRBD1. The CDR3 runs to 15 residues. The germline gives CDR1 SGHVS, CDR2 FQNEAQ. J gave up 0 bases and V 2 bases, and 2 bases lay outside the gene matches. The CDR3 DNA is TGTGCCAGCAGCTTACCGGACAGGGGCTCCTACGAGCAGTACTTC. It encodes CASSLPDRGSYEQYF.

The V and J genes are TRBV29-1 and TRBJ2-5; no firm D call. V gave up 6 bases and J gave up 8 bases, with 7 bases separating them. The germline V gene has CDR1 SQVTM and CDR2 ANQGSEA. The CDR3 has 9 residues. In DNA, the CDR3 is TGCAGCGTAGGGCGAACCCAGTACTTC. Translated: CSVGRTQYF.

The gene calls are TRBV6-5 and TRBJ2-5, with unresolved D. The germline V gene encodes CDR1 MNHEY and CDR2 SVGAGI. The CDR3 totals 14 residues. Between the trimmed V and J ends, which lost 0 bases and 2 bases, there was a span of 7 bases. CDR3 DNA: TGTGCCAGCAGTTACTCGACCCTGCAAGAGACCCAGTACTTC. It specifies CASSYSTLQETQYF.

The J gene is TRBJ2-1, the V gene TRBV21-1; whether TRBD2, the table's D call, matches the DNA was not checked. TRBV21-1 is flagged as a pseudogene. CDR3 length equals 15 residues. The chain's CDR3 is CASSTYGSQFNEQFF. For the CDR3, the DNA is TGTGCCAGCAGCACTTACGGGAGCCAATTTAATGAGCAGTTCTTC.